Listed below are T cell receptor beta chains from one sample, sequenced in a study of blood T cell repertoires in COVID-19. Repertoires were generated with immunoSEQ multiplex PCR, while TCRdb's copy carries only in-frame clones and drops some. The sample yields about 120,000 clones, around 86% seen once. The source material was peripheral blood. These receptors were obtained from a woman in her 70s with acute or convalescent COVID-19. The CDR3 runs from the conserved cysteine through the conserved F or W. A D gene is named only where the DNA matches it firmly. Size tells how often a clone was seen (once, few, many) or the class of an expanded clone, and some rows leave it out.

length: 13
J: TRBJ1-2
size: .
D: TRBD1
V: TRBV12-3/TRBV12-4
DNA: TGTGCCAGCAGCCGGGGACAGGGTCATGGCTACACCTTC
CDR3: CASSRGQGHGYTF

length: 12
J: TRBJ2-7
size: .
D: .
V: TRBV29-1
DNA: TGCAGCGCCACAGACAGACCCTACGAGCAGTACTTC
CDR3: CSATDRPYEQYF

length: 14
J: TRBJ1-5
size: .
D: TRBD1
V: TRBV6-5
DNA: TGTGCCAGCAGTTACTCGGACAGGTTTCAGCCCCAGCATTTT
CDR3: CASSYSDRFQPQHF

length: 16
J: TRBJ2-1
size: .
D: .
V: TRBV11-3
DNA: TGTGCCAGCAGCCCCGCCGGAGGAGGGCCGTCTACGGAGCAGTTCTTC
CDR3: CASSPAGGGPSTEQFF

length: 15
J: TRBJ1-4
size: once
D: TRBD1
V: TRBV5-5
DNA: TGTGCCAGCAGCTTGGGACAGGGCGGACGTGAAAAACTGTTTTTT
CDR3: CASSLGQGGREKLFF

length: 19
J: TRBJ2-7
size: .
D: TRBD1
V: TRBV2
DNA: TGTGCCAGCCGGGGGACAGGGGACAGGGGACGCATCGGATCCTACGAGCAGTACTTC
CDR3: CASRGTGDRGRIGSYEQYF

length: 15
J: TRBJ2-5
size: .
D: .
V: TRBV19
DNA: TGTGCCAGTAGTATAGCGTGGGTGGGGCAAGCGACCCAGTACTTC
CDR3: CASSIAWVGQATQYF

length: 15
J: TRBJ2-3
size: .
D: TRBD2
V: TRBV7-2
DNA: TGTGCCAGCAGCCGGACTAGCGGGCGCCCGGATACGCAGTATTTT
CDR3: CASSRTSGRPDTQYF

length: 15
J: TRBJ2-3
size: .
D: .
V: TRBV6-5
DNA: TGTGCCAGCAGTTACTCACGGGGTAGCTCAGATACGCAGTATTTT
CDR3: CASSYSRGSSDTQYF

length: 16
J: TRBJ1-3
size: .
D: .
V: TRBV9
DNA: TGTGCCAGCAGCCCTTCAACAGGCTCCCTGGGAAACACCATATATTTT
CDR3: CASSPSTGSLGNTIYF

length: 14
J: TRBJ1-1
size: once
D: .
V: TRBV10-3
DNA: TGTGCCATCAGTGATTCCGAGGGAAACACTGAAGCTTTCTTT
CDR3: CAISDSEGNTEAFF

length: 14
J: TRBJ1-4
size: .
D: .
V: TRBV6-5
DNA: TGTGCCAGCAGCGTACAGGTTCCTAATGAAAAACTGTTTTTT
CDR3: CASSVQVPNEKLFF